This entry lists 6 T cell receptor beta chains sequenced from one sample in a study of blood T cell repertoires in COVID-19. Produced via immunoSEQ multiplex PCR; TCRdb's table is partial and in-frame only. The profile shows over 200,000 clones, roughly nine tenths of them singletons. Sample: peripheral blood. Source of these receptors: a man aged 35-49 years who had recovered from COVID-19.

In its sample, this clone was seen once. The chain uses TRBV6-5 and TRBJ1-2; the match to TRBD1 covers 7 bases. The junction had 5 bases not matched to a gene; V was cut back by 5 bases and J by 8 bases. Germline-derived CDR1 and CDR2 are MNHEY and SVGAGI. This CDR3 comprises 12 residues. The DNA of the CDR3 is TGTGCCAGCAGTAGAGCGACAGGGGGCTACACCTTC. As protein: CASSRATGGYTF.

This chain links TRBV5-4 with TRBJ2-5; 7 bases are a match to TRBD1. The V and J ends lost 4 bases and 1 base, in that order; junction bases with no gene match: 7. Germline values: CDR1 SGHNT, CDR2 YYREEE (reference sequence). The CDR3 has 15 amino acids. CDR3: CASSLPGTAQETQYF. Written as DNA, the CDR3 is TGTGCCAGCAGCCTCCCCGGGACAGCCCAAGAGACCCAGTACTTC.

The CDR3 region is CASSLGQVGELFF. Written as DNA, the CDR3 is TGTGCCAGCAGTCTGGGGCAGGTCGGGGAGCTGTTTTTT. The chain recombines TRBV25-1 with TRBJ2-2, with D perhaps TRBD1 (5 bases). This CDR3 has 13 amino acids. Germline CDR1 is MGHDK and CDR2 is SYGVNS. Trimming cost V 5 bases and J 7 bases, with 11 bases left between them.

This clone was picked up one time. The chain couples TRBV12-5 to TRBJ2-1; 8 nucleotides line up with TRBD2. Germline V gene sequence: CDR1 LGHNT, CDR2 FRNRAP. V was clipped by 0 bases and J by 6 bases; unmatched bases: 16. CDR3 size: 19 residues. The CDR3 protein is CASGLVLAGHKQGTNEQFF. CDR3 sequence (DNA): TGTGCTAGTGGTTTGGTGCTAGCGGGCCATAAGCAAGGGACCAATGAGCAGTTCTTC.

The chain recombines TRBV13 with TRBJ2-1, with D perhaps TRBD1 (8 bases). The V gene's germline CDR1 is PRHDT and CDR2 FYEKMQ (reference sequence). V was clipped by 2 bases and J by 6 bases, with 14 bases between them. The length of the CDR3 is 15 residues. For the CDR3, the DNA is TGTGCCAGCAGCTTAAACAGGGGGGGAGGCAATGAGCAGTTCTTC. Amino acid sequence: CASSLNRGGGNEQFF.

The rearrangement links TRBV10-2 to TRBJ1-2, with unresolved D. V dropped 6 bases and J dropped 4 bases, with 15 bases sitting between them. The length of the CDR3 is 14 residues. Per germline, CDR1 WSHSY and CDR2 SAAADI. This CDR3 is CASSSGGPGYGYTF. The CDR3 coding sequence is TGCGCCAGCAGCTCGGGAGGCCCGGGCTATGGCTACACCTTC.